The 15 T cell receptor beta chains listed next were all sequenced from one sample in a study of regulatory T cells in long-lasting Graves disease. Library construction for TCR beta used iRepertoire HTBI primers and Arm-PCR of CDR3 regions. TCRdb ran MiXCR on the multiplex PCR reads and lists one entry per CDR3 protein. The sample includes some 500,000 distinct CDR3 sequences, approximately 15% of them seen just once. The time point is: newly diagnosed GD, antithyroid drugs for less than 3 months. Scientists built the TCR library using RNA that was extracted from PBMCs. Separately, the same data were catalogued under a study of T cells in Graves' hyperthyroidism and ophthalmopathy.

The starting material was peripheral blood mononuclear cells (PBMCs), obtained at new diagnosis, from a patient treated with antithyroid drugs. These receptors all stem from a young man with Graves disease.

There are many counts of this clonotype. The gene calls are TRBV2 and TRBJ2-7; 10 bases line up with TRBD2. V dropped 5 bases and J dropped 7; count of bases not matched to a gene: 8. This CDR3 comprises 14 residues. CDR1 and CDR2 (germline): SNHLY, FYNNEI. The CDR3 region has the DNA TGTGCCAGCAGTCGGACTAGCGGCCCTGGGGAGCAGTACTTC. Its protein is CASSRTSGPGEQYF.

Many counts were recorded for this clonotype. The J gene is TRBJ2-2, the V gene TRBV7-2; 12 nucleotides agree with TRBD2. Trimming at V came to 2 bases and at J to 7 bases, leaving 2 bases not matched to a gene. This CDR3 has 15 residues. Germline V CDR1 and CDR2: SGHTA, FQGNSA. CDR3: CASSLLAGGGGELFF. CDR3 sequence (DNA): TGTGCCAGCAGCTTACTAGCGGGAGGGGGCGGGGAGCTGTTTTTT.

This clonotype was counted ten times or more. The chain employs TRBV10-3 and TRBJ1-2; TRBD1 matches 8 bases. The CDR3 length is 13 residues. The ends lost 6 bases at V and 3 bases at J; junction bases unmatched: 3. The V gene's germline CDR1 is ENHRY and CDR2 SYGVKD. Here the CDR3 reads CAISTDRDYGYTF. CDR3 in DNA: TGTGCCATCAGCACGGACAGGGACTATGGCTACACCTTC.

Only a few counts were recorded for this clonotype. The CDR3 protein is CASAPGSGGRGTQYF. CDR3 DNA: TGTGCCAGCGCCCCGGGGAGTGGCGGGAGGGGGACCCAGTACTTC. The chain has TRBV12-3 or TRBV12-4 and TRBJ2-5, with 9 nucleotides matching TRBD2. The CDR3 has 15 residues. The V and J ends lost 8 bases and 7 bases, in that order; junction bases with no gene match: 14.

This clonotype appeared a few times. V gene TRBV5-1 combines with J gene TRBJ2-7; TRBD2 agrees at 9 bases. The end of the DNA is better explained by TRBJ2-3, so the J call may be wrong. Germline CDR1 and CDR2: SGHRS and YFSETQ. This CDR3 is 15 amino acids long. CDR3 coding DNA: TGCGCCAGCAGCTTCGAGGTGCGGGGGGGAGATACGCAGTATTTT. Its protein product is CASSFEVRGGDTQYF.

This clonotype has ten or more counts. The CDR3 reads CASSPPFAGGPHEQFF. The CDR3, as DNA: TGTGCCAGCAGTCCCCCATTTGCGGGAGGGCCCCATGAGCAGTTCTTC. The genes are TRBV6-1 and TRBJ2-1; 9 bases line up with TRBD2. Looked up from germline, CDR1 is MNHNS and CDR2 is SASEGT. With 5 bases clipped from V and 8 bases from J, the junction kept 13 bases outside the gene matches. CDR3 length: 16 residues.

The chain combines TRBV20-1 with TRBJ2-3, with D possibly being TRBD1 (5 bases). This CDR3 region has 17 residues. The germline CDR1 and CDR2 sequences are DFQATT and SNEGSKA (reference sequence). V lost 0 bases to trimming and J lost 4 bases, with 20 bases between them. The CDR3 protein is CSARDQGSWSWADTQYF. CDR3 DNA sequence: TGCAGTGCTAGAGATCAGGGATCATGGAGTTGGGCAGATACGCAGTATTTT.

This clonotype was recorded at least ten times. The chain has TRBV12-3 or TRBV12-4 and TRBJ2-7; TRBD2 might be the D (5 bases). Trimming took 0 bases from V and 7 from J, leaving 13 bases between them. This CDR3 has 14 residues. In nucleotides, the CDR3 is TGTGCCAGCAGTTTAGCGAGGCTAGCTGGGGAGCAGTACTTC. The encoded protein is CASSLARLAGEQYF.

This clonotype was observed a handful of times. The CDR3, as DNA: TGCAGCGTTGAGGTTGGGGACAGAGCTCTCGCCTACGAGCAGTACTTC. This gives the protein CSVEVGDRALAYEQYF. The rearrangement joins TRBV29-1 to TRBJ2-7; TRBD1 agrees at 7 bases. CDR1 and CDR2 (germline): SQVTM, ANQGSEA. Losses at the gene ends were 3 bases for V and 2 bases for J; bases not matched to a gene: 13. The CDR3 loop spans 16 amino acids.

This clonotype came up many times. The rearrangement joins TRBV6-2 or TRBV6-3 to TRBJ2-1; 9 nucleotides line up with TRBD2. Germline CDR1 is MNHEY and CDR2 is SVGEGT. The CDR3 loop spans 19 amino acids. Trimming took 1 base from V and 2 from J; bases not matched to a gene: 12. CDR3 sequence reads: CASSYYAGRAGGTYNEQFF. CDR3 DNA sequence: TGTGCCAGCAGTTACTATGCAGGTCGGGCGGGGGGGACCTACAATGAGCAGTTCTTC.

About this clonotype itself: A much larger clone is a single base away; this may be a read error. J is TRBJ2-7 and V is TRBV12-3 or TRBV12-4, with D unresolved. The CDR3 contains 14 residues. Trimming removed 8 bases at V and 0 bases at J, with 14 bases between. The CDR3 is CASGRQAISYEQYF. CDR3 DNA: TGTGCCAGCGGTCGCCAGGCTATCTCCTACGAGCAGTACTTC.

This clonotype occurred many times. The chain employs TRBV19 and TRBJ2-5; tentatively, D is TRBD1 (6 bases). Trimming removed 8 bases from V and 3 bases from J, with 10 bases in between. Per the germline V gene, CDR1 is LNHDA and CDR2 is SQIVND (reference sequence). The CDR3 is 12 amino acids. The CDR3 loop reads CASSAGEETQYF. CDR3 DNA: TGTGCCAGTTCGGCAGGGGAAGAGACCCAGTACTTC.

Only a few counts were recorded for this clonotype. CDR3 region: CASSPGSLAGWGETQYF. The CDR3 DNA reads TGTGCCAGCAGCCCTGGCTCCCTAGCGGGATGGGGGGAGACCCAGTACTTC. The chain links TRBV5-5 to TRBJ2-3, with 9 bases identical to TRBD2. The J call may be faulty, since TRBJ2-5 better matches the DNA end. This CDR3 is 17 amino acids long. Germline V CDR1 and CDR2: SGHKS, YYEKEE (reference sequence).

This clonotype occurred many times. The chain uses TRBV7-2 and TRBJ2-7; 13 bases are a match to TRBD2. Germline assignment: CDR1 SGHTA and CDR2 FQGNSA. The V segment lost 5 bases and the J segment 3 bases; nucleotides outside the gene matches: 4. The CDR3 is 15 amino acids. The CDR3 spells CASSVGTSGDYEQYF. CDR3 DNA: TGTGCCAGCAGCGTAGGGACTAGCGGGGACTACGAGCAGTACTTC.

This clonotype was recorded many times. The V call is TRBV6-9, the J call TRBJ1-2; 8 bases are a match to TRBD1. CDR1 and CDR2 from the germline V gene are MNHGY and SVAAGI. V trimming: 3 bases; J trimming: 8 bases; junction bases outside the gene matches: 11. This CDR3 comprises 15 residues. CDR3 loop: CASSYANAGGAGYTF. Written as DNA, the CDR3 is TGTGCCAGCAGTTACGCAAACGCAGGGGGCGCCGGCTACACCTTC.